This TCR beta chain was found in a study of blood T cell repertoires in COVID-19. The overall study: The United States, Italy and Spain provided the acute and convalescent COVID-19 samples.

Here immunoSEQ multiplex PCR was the method, and the copy in TCRdb shows in-frame clones only, minus some. The repertoire has roughly 74,000 clones, approximately 86% of them found once; the top ten carry 1.5% to 2%. Germline values: CDR1 SGHTA, CDR2 FQGNSA. V trimming: 6 bases; J trimming: 5 bases; junction bases outside the gene matches: 5. CDR3 length: 13 amino acids. Sequencing was carried out using peripheral blood. This clonotype originated in an elderly woman with active or convalescent COVID-19. The chain joins TRBV7-2 to TRBJ2-3, with TRBD2 matching 7 bases. The DNA for the CDR3 is TGTGCCAGCAGTTGGAAGCGGGAAGATACGCAGTATTTT. Translating gives CASSWKREDTQYF.